This record concerns one T cell receptor (beta chain) sequence. Its antigen is unidentified. V shed 0 bases and J shed 5 bases, with 17 bases lying between them. In germline, CDR1 is SGHTA, CDR2 FQGNSA. This CDR3 spans 16 amino acids. Here immunoSEQ multiplex PCR was the method, and the copy in TCRdb shows in-frame clones only, minus some. The data contain 330,000 or so clones, roughly nine tenths of them singletons. The record originates from a study of Ad26.COV2.S vaccination and SARS-CoV-2 variants. Points from the study as a whole: Responses of spike-specific T cells (both CD8+ and CD4+) reportedly showed substantial breadth after vaccination.

Noted treatment: around 19 received Ad26.COV2.S at low or high dose, single or two shots; roughly 5 received placebo; per-sample allocation not given. Specimen acquisition occurred on day 63 following the initial vaccine or placebo injection. This rearrangement joins TRBV7-2 to TRBJ2-7, with D perhaps matching TRBD1 (6 bases). This sequence was found in a person aged 18-60 years who received the Ad26.COV2.S COVID-19 vaccine or a placebo. Source: peripheral blood, taken in a trial of Ad26.COV2.S vaccine versus placebo. CDR3 in DNA: TGTGCCAGCAGCTTAGCCCAGGGGCCCAGCAGCAACGAGCAGTACTTC. It specifies CASSLAQGPSSNEQYF. Drawing the rest from reference TRBV7-2 and TRBJ2-7, the complete variable domain is GAGVSQSPSNKVTEKGKDVELRCDPISGHTALYWYRQSLGQGLEFLIYFQGNSAPDKSGLPSDRFSAERTGGSVSTLTIQRTQQEDSAVYLCASSLAQGPSSNEQYFGPGTRLTVT.